This section outlines one T cell receptor (beta chain) sequence together with its context. Its antigen remains unidentified. Libraries were prepared by immunoSEQ multiplex PCR; TCRdb keeps only in-frame clonotypes and omits some of them. The table shows approximately 76,000 clones, with about 87% occurring only once. The data originate from a study of graft-versus-host responses after intestinal transplantation. The wider study: Recipients underwent multivisceral, liver-intestinal, or isolated intestinal transplants. General study findings and limits: The recipient marrow held GvH clones, and some of them showed up first in ileum or blood.

The germline gives CDR1 SGDLS, CDR2 YYNGEE. The V and J ends lost 4 bases and 5 bases, in that order; junction bases with no gene match: 11. This CDR3 spans 16 amino acids. The sequenced sample was unstimulated CD4+ T cells sorted from spleen or lymph node cells, obtained before transplant. The V and J genes are TRBV9 and TRBJ2-5; TRBD2 matches 10 bases. The clonotype was recovered from a human donor who was the organ donor for an intestinal transplant. For the CDR3, the DNA is TGTGCCAGCAGCCTTGCTATAGCGGGGGGCGGGGAGACCCAGTACTTC. It codes for CASSLAIAGGGETQYF.